This T cell receptor (beta chain) was obtained from a study of T cell responses to AZD1222 COVID-19 vaccine. Overall study findings and caveats: Sampling that yielded the repertoires occurred only after the peak T cell response. Donors, mostly white British, included more females; clonal diversity was possibly underestimated. Spike-specific TCR depth and breadth grew after two AZD1222 doses.

Data came from immunoSEQ multiplex PCR; TCRdb stores just in-frame clones and leaves some out. In the table there are about 160,000 clones, roughly 90% of which are singletons. The CDR3 is 13 residues long. Germline CDR1 and CDR2: MDHEN and SYDVKM. The V gene lost 3 bases and the J gene lost 6 bases, with 12 bases spanning the gap. To note about this clone: Its antigen is not identified.

The V call is TRBV28, the J call TRBJ2-7; a possible D gene is TRBD2 (6 bases). This TCR was recovered from an adult in good health. The specimen was peripheral blood, collected on day 0 of AZD1222 vaccination. The CDR3: CASSLAGRFEQYF. The CDR3 nucleotides read TGTGCCAGCAGTTTGGCGGGGCGGTTCGAGCAGTACTTC.